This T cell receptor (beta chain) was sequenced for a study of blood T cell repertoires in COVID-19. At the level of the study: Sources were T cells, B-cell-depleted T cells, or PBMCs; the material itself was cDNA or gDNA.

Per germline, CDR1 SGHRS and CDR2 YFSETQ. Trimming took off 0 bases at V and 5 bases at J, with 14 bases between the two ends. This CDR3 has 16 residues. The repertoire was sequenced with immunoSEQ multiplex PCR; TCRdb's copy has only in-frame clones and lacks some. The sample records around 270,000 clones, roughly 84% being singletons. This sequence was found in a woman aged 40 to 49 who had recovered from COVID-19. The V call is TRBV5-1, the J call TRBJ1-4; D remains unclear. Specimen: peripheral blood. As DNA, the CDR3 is TGCGCCAGCAGCTTGGATTTGGCAGATGAAAATGAAAAACTGTTTTTT. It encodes CASSLDLADENEKLFF.